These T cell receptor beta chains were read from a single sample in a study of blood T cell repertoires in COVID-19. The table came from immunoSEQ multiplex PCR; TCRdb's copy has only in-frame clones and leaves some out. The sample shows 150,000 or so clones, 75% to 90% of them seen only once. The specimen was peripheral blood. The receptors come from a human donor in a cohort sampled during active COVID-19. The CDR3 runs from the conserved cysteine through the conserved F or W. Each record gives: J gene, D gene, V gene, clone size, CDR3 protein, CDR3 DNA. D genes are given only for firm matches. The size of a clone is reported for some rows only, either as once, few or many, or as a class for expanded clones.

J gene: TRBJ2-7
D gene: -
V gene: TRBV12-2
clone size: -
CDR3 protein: CASRLIAGDGYEQYF
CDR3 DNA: TGTGCAAGTCGCTTGATAGCGGGAGACGGCTACGAGCAGTACTTC

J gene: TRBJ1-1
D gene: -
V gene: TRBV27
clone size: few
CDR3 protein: CASISKGGTEAFF
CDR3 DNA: TGTGCCAGCATCTCAAAAGGGGGAACTGAAGCTTTCTTT

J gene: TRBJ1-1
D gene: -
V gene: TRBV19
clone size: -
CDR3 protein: CAARLSMNTEAFF
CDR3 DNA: TGTGCCGCCCGACTCAGCATGAACACTGAAGCTTTCTTT

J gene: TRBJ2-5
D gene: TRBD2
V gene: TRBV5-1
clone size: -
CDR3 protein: CASSLRPGPREGGETQYF
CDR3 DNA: TGCGCCAGCAGCTTGCGTCCAGGGCCGAGGGAGGGAGGGGAGACCCAGTACTTC

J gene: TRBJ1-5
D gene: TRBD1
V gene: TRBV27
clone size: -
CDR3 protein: CASSKRTGFNQPQHF
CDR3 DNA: TGTGCCAGCAGTAAAAGGACAGGGTTCAATCAGCCCCAGCATTTT

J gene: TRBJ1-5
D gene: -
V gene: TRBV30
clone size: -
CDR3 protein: CAWRGRNWSNQPQHF
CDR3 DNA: TGTGCCTGGAGGGGCAGGAATTGGAGCAATCAGCCCCAGCATTTT

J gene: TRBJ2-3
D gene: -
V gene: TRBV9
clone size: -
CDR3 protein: CASSVEGGEDTQYF
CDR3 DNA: TGTGCCAGCAGCGTAGAAGGGGGAGAAGATACGCAGTATTTT

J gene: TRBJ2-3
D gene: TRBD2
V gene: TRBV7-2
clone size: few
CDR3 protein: CASIPRLAGVSTDTQYF
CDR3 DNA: TGTGCCAGCATCCCCAGGTTAGCGGGGGTTAGCACAGATACGCAGTATTTT

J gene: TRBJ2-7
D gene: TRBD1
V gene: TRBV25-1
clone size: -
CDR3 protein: CASRQGASYEQYF
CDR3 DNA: TGTGCCAGTCGACAGGGAGCTTCCTACGAGCAGTACTTC

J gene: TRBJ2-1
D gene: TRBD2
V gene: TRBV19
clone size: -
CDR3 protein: CASSTAGLARNNEQFF
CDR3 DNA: TGTGCCAGTAGTACCGCGGGACTAGCGCGAAACAATGAGCAGTTCTTC

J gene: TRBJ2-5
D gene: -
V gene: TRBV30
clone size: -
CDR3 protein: CAWSVLGQGETQYF
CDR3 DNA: TGTGCCTGGAGTGTATTGGGGCAGGGGGAGACCCAGTACTTC

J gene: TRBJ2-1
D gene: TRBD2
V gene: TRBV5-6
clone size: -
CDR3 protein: CASSSRGGGRYNEQFF
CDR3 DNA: TGTGCCAGCAGTTCCCGGGGGGGAGGGAGGTACAATGAGCAGTTCTTC

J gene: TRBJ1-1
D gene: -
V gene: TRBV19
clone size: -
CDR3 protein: CASKTVNTEAFF
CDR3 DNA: TGTGCCAGCAAGACAGTAAACACTGAAGCTTTCTTT

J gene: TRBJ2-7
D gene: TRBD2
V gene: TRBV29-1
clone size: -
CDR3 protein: CSVEGLAGGGLSYEQYF
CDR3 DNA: TGCAGCGTTGAAGGTCTGGCGGGAGGGGGGCTCTCCTACGAGCAGTACTTC

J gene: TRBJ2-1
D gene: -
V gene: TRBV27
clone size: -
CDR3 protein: CASSLAGLLVNEQFF
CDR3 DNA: TGTGCCAGCAGTTTAGCGGGTCTTCTAGTAAATGAGCAGTTCTTC

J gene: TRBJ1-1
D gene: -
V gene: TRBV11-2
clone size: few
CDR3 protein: CASSLLSGMSTEAFF
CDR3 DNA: TGTGCCAGCAGCTTATTGTCGGGGATGTCCACTGAAGCTTTCTTT

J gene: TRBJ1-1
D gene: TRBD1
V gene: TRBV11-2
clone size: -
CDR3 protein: CASSVRRQGGNTEAFF
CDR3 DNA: TGTGCCAGCAGCGTCAGGAGACAGGGGGGAAACACTGAAGCTTTCTTT

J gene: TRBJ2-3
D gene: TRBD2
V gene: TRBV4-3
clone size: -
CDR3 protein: CASSQDPGLAGGISSTDTQYF
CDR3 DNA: TGCGCCAGCAGCCAAGATCCGGGACTAGCGGGAGGGATTTCTAGCACAGATACGCAGTATTTT

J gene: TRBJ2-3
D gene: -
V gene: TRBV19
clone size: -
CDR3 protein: CASRGGAGKSTDTQYF
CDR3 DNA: TGTGCCTCGAGGGGCGGGGCGGGAAAAAGCACAGATACGCAGTATTTT

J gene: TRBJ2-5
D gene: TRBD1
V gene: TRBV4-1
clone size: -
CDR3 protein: CASRVIGQGQETQYF
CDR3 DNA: TGCGCCAGCAGAGTAATTGGACAGGGACAAGAGACCCAGTACTTC

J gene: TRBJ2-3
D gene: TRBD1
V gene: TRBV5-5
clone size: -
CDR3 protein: CASSRDRSTDTQYF
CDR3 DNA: TGTGCCAGCAGCCGGGACAGAAGCACAGATACGCAGTATTTT

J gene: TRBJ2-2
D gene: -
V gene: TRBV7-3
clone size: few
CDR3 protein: CASSSSRSGLLPGELFF
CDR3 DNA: TGTGCCAGCAGCTCCAGTCGGAGCGGACTCCTTCCCGGGGAGCTGTTTTTT

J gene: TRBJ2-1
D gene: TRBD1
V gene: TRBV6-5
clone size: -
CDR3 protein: CASRGQGMGEQFF
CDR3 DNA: TGTGCCAGCAGAGGACAGGGGATGGGTGAGCAGTTCTTC

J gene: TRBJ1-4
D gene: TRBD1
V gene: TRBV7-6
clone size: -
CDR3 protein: CASSRVQGASNEKLFF
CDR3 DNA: TGTGCCAGCAGCCGCGTTCAGGGGGCATCTAATGAAAAACTGTTTTTT

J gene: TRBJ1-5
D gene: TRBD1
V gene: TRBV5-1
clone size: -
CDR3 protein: CASAEGANNQPQHF
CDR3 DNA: TGCGCCAGCGCGGAGGGGGCTAACAATCAGCCCCAGCATTTT

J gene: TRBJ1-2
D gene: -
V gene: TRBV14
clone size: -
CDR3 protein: CASSQVGQRGYTF
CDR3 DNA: TGTGCCAGCAGCCAAGTAGGACAGAGGGGCTACACCTTC

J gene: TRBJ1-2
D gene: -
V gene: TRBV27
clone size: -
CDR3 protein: CASRSRGFNYGYTF
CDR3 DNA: TGTGCCAGCAGATCGCGGGGTTTTAACTATGGCTACACCTTC

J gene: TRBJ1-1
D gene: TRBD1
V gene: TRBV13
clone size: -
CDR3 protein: CASSRQGRSEAFF
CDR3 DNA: TGTGCCAGCAGCCGACAGGGTCGAAGTGAAGCTTTCTTT

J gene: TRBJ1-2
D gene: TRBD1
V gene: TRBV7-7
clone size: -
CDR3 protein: CASSLSPPPRPGQGNYGYTF
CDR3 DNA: TGTGCTAGCAGCTTAAGTCCCCCCCCGCGACCGGGACAGGGGAACTATGGCTACACCTTC

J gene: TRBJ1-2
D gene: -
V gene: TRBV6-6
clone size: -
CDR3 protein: CASSYLGQDYGYTF
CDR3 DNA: TGTGCCAGCAGTTACCTGGGACAAGATTATGGCTACACCTTC

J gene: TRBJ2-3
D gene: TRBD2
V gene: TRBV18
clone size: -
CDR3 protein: CASSLARTSGDNPSTDTQYF
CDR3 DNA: TGTGCCAGCTCACTCGCCCGGACTAGCGGGGATAATCCTAGCACAGATACGCAGTATTTT

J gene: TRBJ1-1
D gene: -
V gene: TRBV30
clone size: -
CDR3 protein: CAWSVGVRGTEAFF
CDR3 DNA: TGTGCCTGGAGTGTAGGAGTCCGTGGCACTGAAGCTTTCTTT

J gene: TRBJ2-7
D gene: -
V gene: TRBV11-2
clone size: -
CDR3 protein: CASSLPSLEQYF
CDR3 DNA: TGTGCCAGCAGCTTACCCAGTCTCGAGCAGTACTTC

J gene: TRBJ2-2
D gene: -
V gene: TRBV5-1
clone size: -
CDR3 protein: CASSLVTDTGELFF
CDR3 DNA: TGCGCCAGCAGCTTGGTAACGGACACCGGGGAGCTGTTTTTT

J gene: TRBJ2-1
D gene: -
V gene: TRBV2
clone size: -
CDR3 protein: CASSVGTASYNEQFF
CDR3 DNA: TGTGCCAGCAGTGTGGGGACTGCCTCCTACAATGAGCAGTTCTTC

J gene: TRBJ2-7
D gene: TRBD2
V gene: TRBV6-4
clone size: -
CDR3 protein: CASSEGEGLGQYF
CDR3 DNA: TGTGCCAGCAGTGAGGGGGAGGGTCTCGGGCAGTACTTC

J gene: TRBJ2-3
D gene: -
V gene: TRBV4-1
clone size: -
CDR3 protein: CASSQVTGVRDTQYF
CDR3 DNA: TGCGCCAGCAGCCAAGTCACCGGGGTACGGGATACGCAGTATTTT

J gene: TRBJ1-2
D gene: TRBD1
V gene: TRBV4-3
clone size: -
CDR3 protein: CASSPGDRDGGYTF
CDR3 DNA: TGCGCCAGCAGCCCCGGGGACAGGGATGGTGGCTACACCTTC

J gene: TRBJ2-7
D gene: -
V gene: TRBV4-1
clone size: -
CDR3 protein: CASSQDPTDYEQYF
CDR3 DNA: TGCGCCAGCAGCCAAGATCCCACTGACTACGAGCAGTACTTC

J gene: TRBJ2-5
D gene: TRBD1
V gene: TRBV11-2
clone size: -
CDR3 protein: CASSPPGGETQYF
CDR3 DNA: TGTGCCAGCAGCCCCCCAGGGGGAGAGACCCAGTACTTC

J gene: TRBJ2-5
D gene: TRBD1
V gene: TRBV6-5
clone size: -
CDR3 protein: CASSHRGPGTQYF
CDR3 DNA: TGTGCCAGCAGTCACAGGGGGCCAGGGACCCAGTACTTC

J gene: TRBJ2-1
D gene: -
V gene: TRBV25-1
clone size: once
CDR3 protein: CASSDPTRQYNEQFF
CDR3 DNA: TGTGCCAGCAGTGACCCGACCCGACAGTACAATGAGCAGTTCTTC

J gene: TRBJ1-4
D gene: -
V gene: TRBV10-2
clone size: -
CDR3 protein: CASSWASEKLFF
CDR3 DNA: TGCGCCAGCAGCTGGGCCTCCGAAAAACTGTTTTTT

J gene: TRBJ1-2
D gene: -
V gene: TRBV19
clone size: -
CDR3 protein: CASSPSERGGGYTF
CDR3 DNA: TGTGCCAGTAGTCCCTCCGAAAGGGGTGGTGGCTACACCTTC